This passage covers 14 T cell receptor beta chains from one sample sequenced in a study of cytomegalovirus exposure and HLA in healthy donors. PCR involved 60 Vbeta and 13 Jbeta primers. Method: immunoSEQ multiplex PCR; TCRdb's copy keeps in-frame clones and lacks some. The data contain roughly 150,000 clones, over 70% of them singletons. The sequenced material came from PBMCs. The receptor source for this set is a man aged 50 or older in good health and CMV-seropositive.

The chain is built from TRBV6-5 and TRBJ2-3; D may be TRBD1 (5 bases). Trimming took 6 bases from V and 1 from J, leaving 11 bases between them. The CDR3 has 14 amino acids. Germline V gives CDR1 MNHEY, CDR2 SVGAGI. The CDR3 is CASSRSTGTDTQYF. DNA of the CDR3: TGTGCCAGCAGCCGATCGACAGGCACAGATACGCAGTATTTT.

The rearrangement uses TRBV11-2 and TRBJ2-5, with D uncertain. Looked up from germline, CDR1 is SGHAT and CDR2 is FQNNGV. The CDR3 sequence is 14 residues long. Trimming left V 11 bases short and J 4 bases short, with 20 bases between. The CDR3 coding sequence is TGTGCCTCGACATCTGTGTTTTGGGCAGAGACCCAGTACTTC. Translation: CASTSVFWAETQYF.

A single count supports this clone. The chain recombines TRBV28 with TRBJ1-5, with 7 bases lining up with TRBD1. This CDR3 contains 15 residues. Per germline, CDR1 MDHEN and CDR2 SYDVKM. With 3 bases clipped from V and 6 bases from J, the junction kept 8 bases outside the gene matches. The CDR3 loop is CASSFGGGKGQPQHF. CDR3 sequence (DNA): TGTGCCAGCAGTTTTGGAGGGGGCAAAGGTCAGCCCCAGCATTTT. The variable domain in full, completed from reference TRBV28 and TRBJ1-5, reads DVKVTQSSRYLVKRTGEKVFLECVQDMDHENMFWYRQDPGLGLRLIYFSYDVKMKEKGDIPEGYSVSREKKERFSLILESASTNQTSMYLCASSFGGGKGQPQHFGDGTRLSIL.

The chain recombines TRBV7-2 with TRBJ2-5; tentatively, D is TRBD1 (6 bases). Germline V gene lookup returns CDR1 SGHTA and CDR2 FQGNSA. The CDR3 covers 13 residues. Trimming left V 5 bases short and J 1 base short, with 8 bases between. The CDR3, as DNA: TGTGCCAGCAGCCCAGGGGCCCAAGAGACCCAGTACTTC. Translating it yields CASSPGAQETQYF.

This clone has a handful of counts. The chain employs TRBV6-6 and TRBJ1-2; D uncertain. V was trimmed by 2 bases and J by 0 bases, leaving 7 bases between them. CDR3 length: 14 amino acids. CDR1 MNHNY and CDR2 SVGAGI come from the germline V gene (reference sequence). The CDR3, as DNA: TGTGCCAGCAGTTACGCCATAGCTAACTATGGCTACACCTTC. Amino acid sequence: CASSYAIANYGYTF.

This chain joins TRBV2 and TRBJ2-3; 8 bases line up with TRBD1. CDR3 length: 15 amino acids. The V gene end was trimmed by 5 bases and the J gene end by 1 base; junction bases not matched to a gene: 5. CDR1 and CDR2 (germline): SNHLY, FYNNEI. The CDR3 here is CASSFAGGGTDTQYF. The CDR3 nucleotides are TGTGCCAGCAGTTTTGCAGGGGGCGGCACAGATACGCAGTATTTT.

The J gene is TRBJ1-4, the V gene TRBV30; 8 nucleotides match TRBD1. V lost 2 bases to trimming and J lost 8 bases; unmatched junction nucleotides: 7. CDR1 and CDR2 from the germline V gene are GTSNPN and SVGIG (reference sequence). The CDR3 length is 14 residues. The CDR3 DNA reads TGTGCCTGGAGTAGGACAGGGTTTGGGGAAAAACTGTTTTTT. Residues: CAWSRTGFGEKLFF.

The rearrangement uses TRBV29-1 and TRBJ1-2; D ambiguous. The ends were cut back, 0 bases at V and 8 bases at J, with 13 bases in the middle. Germline V CDR1 and CDR2: SQVTM, ANQGSEA. The length of the CDR3 is 13 residues. Written as DNA, the CDR3 is TGCAGCGTTGAAGATCGACCCGGAGGAGGCTACACCTTC. Amino acid sequence: CSVEDRPGGGYTF. Variable domain in full (rest from reference TRBV29-1 and TRBJ1-2): SAVISQKPSRDICQRGTSLTIQCQVDSQVTMMFWYRQQPGQSLTLIATANQGSEATYESGFVIDKFPISRPNLTFSTLTVSNMSPEDSSIYLCSVEDRPGGGYTFGSGTRLTVV.

The V gene is TRBV7-8, the J gene TRBJ2-6; D is perhaps TRBD1 (5 bases). The CDR3 loop spans 17 amino acids. CDR1 and CDR2 from the germline V gene are SGHVS and FQNEAQ. V lost 0 bases to trimming and J lost 2 bases, with 11 bases between them. CDR3 sequence: CASSLAAGRAGANVLTF. Written as DNA, the CDR3 is TGTGCCAGCAGCTTAGCCGCCGGCAGGGCTGGGGCCAACGTCCTGACTTTC.

The chain has TRBV5-1 and TRBJ2-6; 10 bases agree with TRBD1. V shed 1 base, J shed 0 bases, and the junction held 7 bases outside the gene matches. CDR3 length equals 19 residues. The germline V gene has CDR1 SGHRS and CDR2 YFSETQ. The CDR3 loop reads CASSLSPGQGSSGANVLTF. The CDR3 DNA follows: TGCGCCAGCAGCTTGAGTCCGGGACAGGGGTCCTCTGGGGCCAACGTCCTGACTTTC.

The chain has TRBV6-1 and TRBJ2-5, with TRBD2 matching 7 bases. The V gene end was trimmed by 0 bases and the J gene end by 3 bases; junction bases not matched to a gene: 7. There are 16 residues in the CDR3. The V gene's germline CDR1 is MNHNS and CDR2 SASEGT. The CDR3 DNA is TGTGCCAGCAGTGAAGCGTGGGTAGCGGGTAAAGAGACCCAGTACTTC. It yields the protein CASSEAWVAGKETQYF.

The rearrangement links TRBV19 to TRBJ1-2; D is perhaps TRBD1 (5 bases). Looked up from germline, CDR1 is LNHDA and CDR2 is SQIVND (reference sequence). V lost 5 bases, J lost 6 bases, and 16 bases lay in between. The CDR3 totals 14 residues. CDR3 region: CASSYYRSIDGYTF. The CDR3 bases are TGTGCCAGTAGTTATTACAGGTCGATCGATGGCTACACCTTC.

In nucleotides, the CDR3 is TGTGCCAGCAGCCCTATTAGCACAGATACGCAGTATTTT. Translated: CASSPISTDTQYF. The chain carries TRBV9 and TRBJ2-3, with unresolved D. Between the trimmed V and J ends, which lost 4 bases and 0 bases, there was a span of 6 bases. CDR3 length: 13 amino acids. CDR1 and CDR2 (germline): SGDLS, YYNGEE.

The gene calls are TRBV7-8 and TRBJ2-4; D is perhaps TRBD2 (5 bases). Germline CDR1 SGHVS, CDR2 FQNEAQ. This CDR3 has 16 amino acids. Between the trimmed V and J ends, which lost 4 bases and 3 bases, there was a span of 16 bases. CDR3 nucleotide sequence: TGTGCCAGCAGCTCTAGAGGGCGGACGCTCAAAAACATTCAGTACTTC. It is translated as CASSSRGRTLKNIQYF.